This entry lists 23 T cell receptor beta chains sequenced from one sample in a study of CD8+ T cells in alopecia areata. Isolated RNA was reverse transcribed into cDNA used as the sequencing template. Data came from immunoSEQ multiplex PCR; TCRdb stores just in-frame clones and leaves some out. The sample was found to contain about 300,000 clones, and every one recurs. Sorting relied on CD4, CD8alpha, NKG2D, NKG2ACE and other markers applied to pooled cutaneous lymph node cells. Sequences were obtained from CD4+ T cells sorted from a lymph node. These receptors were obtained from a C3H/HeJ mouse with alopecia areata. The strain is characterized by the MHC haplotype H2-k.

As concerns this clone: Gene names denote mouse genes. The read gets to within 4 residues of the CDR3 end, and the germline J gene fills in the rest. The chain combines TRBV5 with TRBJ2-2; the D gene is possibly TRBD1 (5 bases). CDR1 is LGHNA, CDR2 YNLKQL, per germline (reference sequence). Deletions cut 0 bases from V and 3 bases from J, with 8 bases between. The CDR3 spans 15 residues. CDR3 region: CASSQDRADTGQLYF. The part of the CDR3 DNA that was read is TGTGCCAGCAGCCAAGACAGGGCAGACACCGGG.

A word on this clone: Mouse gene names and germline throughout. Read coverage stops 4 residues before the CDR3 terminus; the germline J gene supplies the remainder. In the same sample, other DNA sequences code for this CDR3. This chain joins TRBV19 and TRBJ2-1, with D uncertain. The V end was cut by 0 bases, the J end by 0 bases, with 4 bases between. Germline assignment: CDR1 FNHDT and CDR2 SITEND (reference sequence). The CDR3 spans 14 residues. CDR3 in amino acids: CASSIVGNYAEQFF. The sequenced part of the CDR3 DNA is TGTGCCAGCAGTATAGTGGGTAACTATGCT.

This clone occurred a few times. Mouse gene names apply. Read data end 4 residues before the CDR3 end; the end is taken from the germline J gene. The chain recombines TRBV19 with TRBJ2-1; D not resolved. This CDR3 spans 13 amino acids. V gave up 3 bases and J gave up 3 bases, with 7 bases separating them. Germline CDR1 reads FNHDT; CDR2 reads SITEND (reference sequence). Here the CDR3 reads CASSTKGYAEQFF. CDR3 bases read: TGTGCCAGCAGTACAAAGGGCTATGCT.

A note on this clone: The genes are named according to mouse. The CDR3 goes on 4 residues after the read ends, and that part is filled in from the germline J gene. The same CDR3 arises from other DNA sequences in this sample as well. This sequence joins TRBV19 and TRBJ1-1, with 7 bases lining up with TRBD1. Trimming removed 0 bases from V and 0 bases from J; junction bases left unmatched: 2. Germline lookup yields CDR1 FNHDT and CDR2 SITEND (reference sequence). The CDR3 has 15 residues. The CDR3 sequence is CASSIGGTANTEVFF. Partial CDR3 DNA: TGTGCCAGCAGTATAGGTGGGACAGCAAACACA. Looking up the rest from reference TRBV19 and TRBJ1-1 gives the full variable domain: GGIITQTPKFLIGQEGQKLTLKCQQNFNHDTMYWYRQDSGKGLRLIYYSITENDLQKGDLSEGYDASREKKSSFSLTVTSAQKNEMAVFLCASSIGGTANTEVFFGKGTRLTVV.

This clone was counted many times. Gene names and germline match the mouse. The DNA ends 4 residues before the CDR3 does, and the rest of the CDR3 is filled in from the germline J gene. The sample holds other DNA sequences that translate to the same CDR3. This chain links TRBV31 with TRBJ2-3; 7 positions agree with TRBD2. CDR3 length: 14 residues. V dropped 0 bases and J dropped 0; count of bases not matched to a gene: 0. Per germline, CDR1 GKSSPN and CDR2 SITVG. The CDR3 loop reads CAWSLGGSAETLYF. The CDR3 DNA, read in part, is TGTGCCTGGAGTCTGGGGGGGAGTGCAGAA.

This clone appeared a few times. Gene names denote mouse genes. CDR3 DNA, as far as it was read: TGTGCCAGCAGTCGGGACAGGGTTAACCAAGAC. It codes for CASSRDRVNQD. The entire CDR3 is CASSRDRVNQDTQYF. This rearrangement joins TRBV14 to TRBJ2-5; 9 nucleotides line up with TRBD1. The read terminates 4 residues ahead of where the CDR3 ends, so the germline J gene completes it. This CDR3 contains 15 residues. CDR1 is SGHDT and CDR2 is FRDEAV in the germline V gene. V lost 4 bases and J lost 0; bases outside the gene matches: 3.

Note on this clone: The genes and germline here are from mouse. Partial CDR3 DNA: TGTGCCAGCAGCTACGCTGGGGGGGCAGAA. Translation gives CASSYAGGAE. In full, the CDR3 reads CASSYAGGAETLYF. The chain couples TRBV4 to TRBJ2-3, with 8 bases matching TRBD2. The read stops 4 residues short of the end of the CDR3; the missing end is completed from the germline J gene. This CDR3 is 14 amino acids long. Germline V gives CDR1 LGHDT, CDR2 YNNKQL (reference sequence). V lost 3 bases to trimming and J lost 3 bases; unmatched junction nucleotides: 2.

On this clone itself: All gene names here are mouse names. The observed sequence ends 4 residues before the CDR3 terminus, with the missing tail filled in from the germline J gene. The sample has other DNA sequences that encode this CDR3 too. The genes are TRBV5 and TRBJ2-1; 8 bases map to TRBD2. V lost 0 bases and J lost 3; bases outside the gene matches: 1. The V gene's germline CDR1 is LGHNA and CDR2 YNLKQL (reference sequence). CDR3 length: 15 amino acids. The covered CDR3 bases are TGTGCCAGCAGCCAAGATGGGGGGGGCTATGCT. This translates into CASSQDGGGYA. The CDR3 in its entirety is CASSQDGGGYAEQFF.

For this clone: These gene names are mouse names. The CDR3: CASGERGVNTGQLYF. CDR3 DNA, as far as it was read: TGTGCCAGCGGTGAACGGGGGGTCAACACCGGG. The rearrangement links TRBV13-2 to TRBJ2-2; D perhaps matches TRBD2 (6 bases). The read gets to within 4 residues of the CDR3 end, and the germline J gene fills in the rest. Germline values: CDR1 NNHNN, CDR2 SYGAGS (reference sequence). Trimming stripped 2 bases from V and 2 bases from J, with 10 bases between. The CDR3 has 15 residues.

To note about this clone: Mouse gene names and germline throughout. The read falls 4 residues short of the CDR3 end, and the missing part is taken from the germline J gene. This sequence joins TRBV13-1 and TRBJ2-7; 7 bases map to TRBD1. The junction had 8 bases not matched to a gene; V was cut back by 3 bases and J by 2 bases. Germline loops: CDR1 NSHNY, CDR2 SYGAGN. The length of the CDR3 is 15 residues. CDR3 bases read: TGTGCCAGCAGTGGTACCGGGACAGAAACCTAT. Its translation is CASSGTGTETY. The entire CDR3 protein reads CASSGTGTETYEQYF.

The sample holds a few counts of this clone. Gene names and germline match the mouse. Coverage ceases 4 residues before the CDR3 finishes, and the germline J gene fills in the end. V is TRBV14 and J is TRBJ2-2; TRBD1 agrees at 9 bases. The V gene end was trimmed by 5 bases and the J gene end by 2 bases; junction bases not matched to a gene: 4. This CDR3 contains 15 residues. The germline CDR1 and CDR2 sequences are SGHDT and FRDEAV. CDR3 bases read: TGTGCCAGCAGGGCCGGGACAGGGAACACCGGG. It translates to CASRAGTGNTG. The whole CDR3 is CASRAGTGNTGQLYF.

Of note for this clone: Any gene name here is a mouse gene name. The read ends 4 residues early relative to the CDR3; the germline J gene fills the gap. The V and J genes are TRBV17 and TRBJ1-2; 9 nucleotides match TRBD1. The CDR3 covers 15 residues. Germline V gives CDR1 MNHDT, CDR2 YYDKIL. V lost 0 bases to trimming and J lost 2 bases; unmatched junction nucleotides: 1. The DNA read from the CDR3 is TGTGCTAGCAGTAGAGATGGGACAGGGAACTCC. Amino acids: CASSRDGTGNS. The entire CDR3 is CASSRDGTGNSDYTF.

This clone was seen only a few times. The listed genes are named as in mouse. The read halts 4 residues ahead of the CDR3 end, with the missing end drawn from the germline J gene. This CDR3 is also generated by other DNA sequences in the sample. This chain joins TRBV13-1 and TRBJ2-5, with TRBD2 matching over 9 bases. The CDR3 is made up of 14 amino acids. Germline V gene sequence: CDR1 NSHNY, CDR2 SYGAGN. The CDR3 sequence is CASSDGLGEDTQYF. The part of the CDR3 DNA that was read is TGTGCCAGCAGTGATGGACTGGGGGAAGAC.

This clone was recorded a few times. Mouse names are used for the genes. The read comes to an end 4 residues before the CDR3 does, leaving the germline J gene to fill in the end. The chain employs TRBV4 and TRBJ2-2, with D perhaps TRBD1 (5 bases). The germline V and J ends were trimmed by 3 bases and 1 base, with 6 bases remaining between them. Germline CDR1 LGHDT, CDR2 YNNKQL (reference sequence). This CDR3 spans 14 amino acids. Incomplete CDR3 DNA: TGTGCCAGCAGCTATCAGGGAAACACCGGG. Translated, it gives CASSYQGNTG. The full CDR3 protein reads CASSYQGNTGQLYF.

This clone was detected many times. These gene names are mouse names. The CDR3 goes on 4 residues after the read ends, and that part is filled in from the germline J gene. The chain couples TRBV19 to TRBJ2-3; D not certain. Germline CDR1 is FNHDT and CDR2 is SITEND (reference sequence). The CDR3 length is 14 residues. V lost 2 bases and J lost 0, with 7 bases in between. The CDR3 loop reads CASSMTTSAETLYF. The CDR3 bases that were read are TGTGCCAGCAGTATGACAACTAGTGCAGAA.

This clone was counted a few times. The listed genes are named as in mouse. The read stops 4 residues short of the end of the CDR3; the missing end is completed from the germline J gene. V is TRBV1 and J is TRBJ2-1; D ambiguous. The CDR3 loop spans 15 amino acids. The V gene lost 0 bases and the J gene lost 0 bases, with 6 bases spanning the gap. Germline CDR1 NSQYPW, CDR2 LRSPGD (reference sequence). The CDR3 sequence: CTCSADAHNYAEQFF. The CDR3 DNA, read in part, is TGCACCTGCAGTGCAGATGCACATAACTATGCT. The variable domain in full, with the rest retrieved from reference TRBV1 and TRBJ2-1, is VTLLEQNPRWRLVPRGQAVNLRCILKNSQYPWMSWYQQDLQKQLQWLFTLRSPGDKEVKSLPGADYLATRVTDTELRLQVANMSQGRTLYCTCSADAHNYAEQFFGPGTRLTVL.

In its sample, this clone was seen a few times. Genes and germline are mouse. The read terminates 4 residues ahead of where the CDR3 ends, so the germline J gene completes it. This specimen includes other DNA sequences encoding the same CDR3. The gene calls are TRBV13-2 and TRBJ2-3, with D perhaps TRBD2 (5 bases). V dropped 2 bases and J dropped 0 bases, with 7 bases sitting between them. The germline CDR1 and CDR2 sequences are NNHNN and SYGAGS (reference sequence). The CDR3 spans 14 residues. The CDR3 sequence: CASGEPGSAETLYF. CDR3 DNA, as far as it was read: TGTGCCAGCGGTGAACCTGGGAGTGCAGAA.

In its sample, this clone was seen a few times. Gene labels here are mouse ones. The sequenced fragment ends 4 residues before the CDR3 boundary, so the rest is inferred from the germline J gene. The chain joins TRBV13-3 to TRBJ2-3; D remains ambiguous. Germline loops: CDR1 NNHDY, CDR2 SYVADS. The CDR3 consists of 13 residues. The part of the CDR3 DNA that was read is TGTGCCAGCAGTGATGAAAGACAAGAA. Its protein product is CASSDERQE. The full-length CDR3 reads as CASSDERQETLYF.

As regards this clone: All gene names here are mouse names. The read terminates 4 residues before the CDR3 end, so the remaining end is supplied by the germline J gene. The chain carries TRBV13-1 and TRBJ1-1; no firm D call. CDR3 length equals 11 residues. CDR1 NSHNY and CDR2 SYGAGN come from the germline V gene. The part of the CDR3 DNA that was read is TGTGCCAGCAGTACTGGACCA. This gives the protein CASSTGP. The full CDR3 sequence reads CASSTGPEVFF.

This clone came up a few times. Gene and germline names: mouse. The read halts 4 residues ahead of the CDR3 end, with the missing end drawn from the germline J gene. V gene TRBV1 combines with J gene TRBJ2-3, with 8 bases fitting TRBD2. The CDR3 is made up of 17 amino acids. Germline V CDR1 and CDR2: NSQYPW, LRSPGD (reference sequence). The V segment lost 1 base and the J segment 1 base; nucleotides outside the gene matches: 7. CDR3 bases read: TGCACCTGCAGTGCAGGAGGGGGGGGCGATGGTGCAGAA. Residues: CTCSAGGGGDGAE. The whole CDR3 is CTCSAGGGGDGAETLYF.

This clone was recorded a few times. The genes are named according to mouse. The CDR3: CASSLGGRDEQYF. CDR3 DNA, as far as it was read: TGTGCCAGCAGTCTGGGGGGGCGCGAT. The chain carries TRBV13-3 and TRBJ2-7; 10 bases map to TRBD2. The sequenced fragment ends 4 residues before the CDR3 boundary, so the rest is inferred from the germline J gene. The CDR3 is made up of 13 amino acids. The germline V gene has CDR1 NNHDY and CDR2 SYVADS.

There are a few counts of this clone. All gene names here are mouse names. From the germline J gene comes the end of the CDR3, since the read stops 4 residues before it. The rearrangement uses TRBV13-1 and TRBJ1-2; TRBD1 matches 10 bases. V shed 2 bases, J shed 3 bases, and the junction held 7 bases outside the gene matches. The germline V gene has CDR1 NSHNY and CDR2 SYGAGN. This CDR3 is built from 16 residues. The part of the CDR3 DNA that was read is TGTGCCAGCAGTGAGCCTGGGACAGGGGAGGACTCC. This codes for CASSEPGTGEDS. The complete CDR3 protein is CASSEPGTGEDSDYTF.

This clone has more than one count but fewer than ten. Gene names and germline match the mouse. The CDR3 loop reads CASSQDQRTGGYEQYF. The sequenced CDR3 bases are TGTGCCAGCAGCCAAGATCAAAGGACTGGGGGGTAT. This rearrangement joins TRBV5 to TRBJ2-7; 11 bases line up with TRBD2. Read coverage stops 4 residues before the CDR3 terminus; the germline J gene supplies the remainder. CDR1 is LGHNA and CDR2 is YNLKQL in the germline V gene (reference sequence). The CDR3 loop spans 16 amino acids.